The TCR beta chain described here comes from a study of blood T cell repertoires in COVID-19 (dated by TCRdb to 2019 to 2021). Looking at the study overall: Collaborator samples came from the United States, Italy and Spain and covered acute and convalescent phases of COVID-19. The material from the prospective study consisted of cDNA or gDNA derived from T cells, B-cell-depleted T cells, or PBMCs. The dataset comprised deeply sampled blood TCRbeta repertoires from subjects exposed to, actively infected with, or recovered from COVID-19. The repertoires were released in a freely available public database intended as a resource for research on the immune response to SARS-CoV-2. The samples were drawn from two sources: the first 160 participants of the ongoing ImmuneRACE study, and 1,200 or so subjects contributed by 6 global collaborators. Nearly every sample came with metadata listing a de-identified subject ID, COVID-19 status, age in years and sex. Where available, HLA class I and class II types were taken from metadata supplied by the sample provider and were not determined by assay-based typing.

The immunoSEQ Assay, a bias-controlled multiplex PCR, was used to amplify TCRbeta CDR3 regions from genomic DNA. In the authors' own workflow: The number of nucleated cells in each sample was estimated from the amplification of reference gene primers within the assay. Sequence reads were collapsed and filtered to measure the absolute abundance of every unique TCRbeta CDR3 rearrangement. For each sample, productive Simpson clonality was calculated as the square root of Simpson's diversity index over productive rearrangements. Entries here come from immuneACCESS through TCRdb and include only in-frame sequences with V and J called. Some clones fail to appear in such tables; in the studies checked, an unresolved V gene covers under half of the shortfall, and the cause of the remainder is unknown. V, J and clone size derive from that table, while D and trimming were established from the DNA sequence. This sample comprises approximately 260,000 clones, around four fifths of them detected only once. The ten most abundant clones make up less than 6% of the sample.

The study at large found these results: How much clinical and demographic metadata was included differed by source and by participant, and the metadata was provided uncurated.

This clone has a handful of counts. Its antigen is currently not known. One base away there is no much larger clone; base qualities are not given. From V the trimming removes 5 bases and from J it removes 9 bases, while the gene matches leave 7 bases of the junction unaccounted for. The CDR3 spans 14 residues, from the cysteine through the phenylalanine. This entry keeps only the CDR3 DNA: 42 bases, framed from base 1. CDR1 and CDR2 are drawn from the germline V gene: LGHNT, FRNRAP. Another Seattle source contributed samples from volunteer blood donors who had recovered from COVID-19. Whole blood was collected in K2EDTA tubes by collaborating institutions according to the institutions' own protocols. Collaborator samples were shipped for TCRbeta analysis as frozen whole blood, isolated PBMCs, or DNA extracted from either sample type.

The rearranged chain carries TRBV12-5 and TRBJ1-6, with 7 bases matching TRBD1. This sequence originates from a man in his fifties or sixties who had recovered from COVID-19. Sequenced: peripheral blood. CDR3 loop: CASGPDRAPSPLHF. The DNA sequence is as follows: TGTGCTAGTGGTCCTGACAGGGCACCTTCACCCCTCCACTTT.